The 23 T cell receptor beta chains below all came from one sample that was sequenced in a study of shared clonotypes between healthy human individuals. The table came from immunoSEQ multiplex PCR; TCRdb's copy has only in-frame clones and leaves some out. The table lists some 500,000 clones, 70% to 80% of them singletons. The sequencing input was PBMCs. These receptors originate from a woman aged 40 to 50 in good health. Some clones in this sample may be carry-over from other donors' samples.

J is TRBJ2-7 and V is TRBV5-1; tentative D call: TRBD1 (7 bases). Germline values: CDR1 SGHRS, CDR2 YFSETQ. The CDR3 has 15 residues. V was pared by 4 bases and J by 3 bases, with 17 bases between. CDR3 sequence (DNA): TGCGCCAGCAGCCGGGAGACAGGGCCCTACTACGAGCAGTACTTC. Amino acid sequence: CASSRETGPYYEQYF.

This chain joins TRBV20-1 and TRBJ2-5; no reliable D call. Trimming stripped 3 bases from V and 7 bases from J, with 9 bases between. CDR1 DFQATT and CDR2 SNEGSKA come from the germline V gene (reference sequence). The CDR3 runs 11 residues. CDR3 residues: CSASVPGTQYF. The CDR3 nucleotides read TGCAGTGCTAGCGTCCCGGGGACCCAGTACTTC.

The gene calls are TRBV7-9 and TRBJ1-5, with a weak D call TRBD1 (6 bases). Looked up from germline, CDR1 is SEHNR and CDR2 is FQNEAQ (reference sequence). The V end lost 6 bases, the J end lost 6 bases, and 12 bases lay between the germline ends. The CDR3 runs to 13 residues. For the CDR3, the DNA is TGTGCCAGCAGTTATACAGGGAGTCAGCCCCAGCATTTT. This translates into CASSYTGSQPQHF.

This clone was observed once. V and J are TRBV7-6 and TRBJ1-1, with a tentative D call TRBD1 (5 bases). The germline CDR1 and CDR2 sequences are SGHVS and FNYEAQ. This CDR3 contains 13 residues. V shed 3 bases and J shed 5 bases, with 10 bases lying between them. DNA of the CDR3: TGTGCCAGCAGCTTTTCAGGGTGGACTGAAGCTTTCTTT. Translated: CASSFSGWTEAFF. The full variable domain, its missing parts supplied by reference TRBV7-6 and TRBJ1-1, is GAGVSQSPRYKVTKRGQDVALRCDPISGHVSLYWYRQALGQGPEFLTYFNYEAQQDKSGLPNDRFSAERPEGSISTLTIQRTEQRDSAMYRCASSFSGWTEAFFGQGTRLTVV.

The chain carries TRBV27 and TRBJ2-5; D is ambiguous. Trimming pared 10 bases from V and 7 bases from J, leaving 19 bases between. Germline lookup yields CDR1 MNHEY and CDR2 SMNVEV (reference sequence). This CDR3 comprises 13 residues. CDR3 coding DNA: TGTGCCACCTCGGACGGACGGAGTGCGACCCAGTACTTC. Protein sequence: CATSDGRSATQYF.

This clone was seen repeatedly, ten times or more. The sample contains more than one DNA sequence encoding this CDR3. The chain employs TRBV6-4 and TRBJ2-3; 7 bases are a match to TRBD2. The CDR3 contains 15 residues. J lost 0 bases, V lost 0 bases, and 0 bases had no gene match. The germline V gene has CDR1 MRHNA and CDR2 SNTAGT. This CDR3 reads CASSDSAGSTDTQYF. The DNA of the CDR3 is TGTGCCAGCAGTGACTCAGCGGGGAGCACAGATACGCAGTATTTT.

The V gene is TRBV4-1, the J gene TRBJ2-4; the match to TRBD2 covers 11 bases. V shed 0 bases and J 7 bases; nucleotides not matched to a gene: 2. Per the germline V gene, CDR1 is MGHRA and CDR2 is YSYEKL. The CDR3 consists of 15 residues. The chain's CDR3 is CASSQEGLAVNIQYF. CDR3 in DNA: TGCGCCAGCAGCCAAGAGGGACTAGCGGTGAACATTCAGTACTTC.

The J gene is TRBJ2-2, the V gene TRBV6-5; D gene unclear. The V end lost 5 bases, the J end lost 8 bases, and 6 bases lay between the germline ends. The CDR3 loop spans 11 amino acids. Germline V gives CDR1 MNHEY, CDR2 SVGAGI. For the CDR3, the DNA is TGTGCCAGCAGTAAGAGGGGGGAGCTGTTTTTT. Protein sequence: CASSKRGELFF.

This clone appeared many times. The rearrangement links TRBV5-1 to TRBJ2-2, with D maybe TRBD2 (6 bases). The length of the CDR3 is 14 residues. V was pared by 8 bases and J by 5 bases, with 16 bases between. Germline V gene sequence: CDR1 SGHRS, CDR2 YFSETQ. DNA of the CDR3: TGCGCCAGAGGGTGGCGGGACTGTACCGGGGAGCTGTTTTTT. It translates to CARGWRDCTGELFF.

The V gene is TRBV30, the J gene TRBJ2-5; TRBD1 aligns across 7 bases. V was clipped by 2 bases and J by 4 bases; unmatched bases: 1. CDR1 and CDR2 from the germline V gene are GTSNPN and SVGIG (reference sequence). This CDR3 comprises 12 residues. The CDR3 protein is CAWSRGRETQYF. For the CDR3, the DNA is TGTGCCTGGAGTAGGGGGCGAGAGACCCAGTACTTC.

The chain has TRBV5-1 and TRBJ2-3; D is undetermined. Trimming took 0 bases from V and 1 from J, leaving 9 bases between them. This CDR3 comprises 15 residues. Looked up from germline, CDR1 is SGHRS and CDR2 is YFSETQ. The CDR3 bases are TGCGCCAGCAGCTTGGTAGCCAGCGGCACAGATACGCAGTATTTT. Its translation is CASSLVASGTDTQYF.

The chain recombines TRBV6-1 with TRBJ1-2, with D uncertain. V lost 5 bases, J lost 5 bases, and 15 bases lay in between. Germline CDR1 is MNHNS and CDR2 is SASEGT. CDR3 length equals 14 residues. The CDR3 loop is CASSSAGPQYGYTF. The CDR3 DNA sequence: TGTGCCAGCAGTTCAGCCGGCCCCCAGTATGGCTACACCTTC.

The gene calls are TRBV30 and TRBJ2-5; 8 nucleotides match TRBD2. V was pared by 3 bases and J by 7 bases, with 13 bases of the junction left unmatched. Germline CDR1 reads GTSNPN; CDR2 reads SVGIG (reference sequence). CDR3 length: 15 residues. The CDR3 DNA sequence: TGTGCCTGGAGGGCCCTTCGAGCGGGAGCAGGGACCCAGTACTTC. It codes for CAWRALRAGAGTQYF.

The rearrangement joins TRBV28 to TRBJ2-1, with TRBD1 as a possible D gene (8 bases). There are 14 residues in the CDR3. Trimming shortened V by 6 bases and J by 6 bases, and 15 bases separated the two germline ends. Per germline, CDR1 MDHEN and CDR2 SYDVKM. The CDR3 coding sequence is TGTGCCAGCAGGAACAGGGGGGGTATCAATGAGCAGTTCTTC. Protein sequence: CASRNRGGINEQFF.

The genes are TRBV5-1 and TRBJ2-1; 8 bases match TRBD2. J was trimmed by 4 bases and V by 4 bases; bases with no gene match: 10. Germline CDR1 is SGHRS and CDR2 is YFSETQ. CDR3 size: 16 residues. The CDR3: CASSTSSSGGYNEQFF. The CDR3 nucleotides read TGCGCCAGCAGCACCAGTTCCAGCGGGGGTTACAATGAGCAGTTCTTC.

Concerning this clone itself: This sequence is one base from a far larger clone and is likely a read error. The J gene is TRBJ2-2, the V gene TRBV7-2, with D tentatively TRBD1 or TRBD2 (5 bases each). The CDR3 runs 15 residues. From germline, CDR1 is SGHTA and CDR2 FQGNSA. Trimming shortened V by 5 bases and J by 6 bases, and 16 bases separated the two germline ends. As DNA, the CDR3 is TGTGCCAGCAGCCCCAGGGTGAGCGGCGCCGGGGAGCTGTTTTTT. Translating gives CASSPRVSGAGELFF.

The chain couples TRBV5-6 to TRBJ2-4; TRBD2 is a possible D gene (6 bases). Trimming cost V 4 bases and J 7 bases, with 15 bases left between them. The germline gives CDR1 SGHDT, CDR2 YYEEEE. The CDR3 has 14 residues. CDR3 in DNA: TGTGCCAGCAGCCCAAGGGCGGGGAGTAACATTCAGTACTTC. This sequence encodes CASSPRAGSNIQYF.

The genes are TRBV6-4 and TRBJ1-5; D ambiguous. Between the trimmed V and J ends, which lost 4 bases and 3 bases, there was a span of 16 bases. CDR1 and CDR2 (germline): MRHNA, SNTAGT. This CDR3 has 16 amino acids. The CDR3, as DNA: TGTGCCAGCAGTGTCCTCAAATACAGCTCCAATCAGCCCCAGCATTTT. Translated, it gives CASSVLKYSSNQPQHF.

DNA for the CDR3: TGTGCCAGCAGCCGGGGCCCGAGCACAGATACGCAGTATTTT. This translates into CASSRGPSTDTQYF. The chain employs TRBV2 and TRBJ2-3, with D perhaps TRBD1 or TRBD2 (5 bases each). This CDR3 is 14 amino acids long. Trimming removed 6 bases at V and 0 bases at J, with 10 bases between. Germline values: CDR1 SNHLY, CDR2 FYNNEI.

The chain has TRBV5-1 and TRBJ1-5; 7 bases line up with TRBD1. The CDR3 covers 15 residues. Germline V gene sequence: CDR1 SGHRS, CDR2 YFSETQ. The V and J ends lost 7 bases and 0 bases, in that order; junction bases with no gene match: 7. This CDR3 is CASRLGTVSNQPQHF. CDR3 sequence (DNA): TGCGCCAGCCGACTAGGGACAGTTAGCAATCAGCCCCAGCATTTT.

Comment on this clone: A single base is all that separates this from a far larger clone, so a read error is likely. The chain has TRBV15 and TRBJ2-2, with unresolved D. Trimming shortened V by 1 base and J by 6 bases, and 6 bases separated the two germline ends. The CDR3 spans 13 residues. Looked up from germline, CDR1 is LNHNV and CDR2 is YYDKDF (reference sequence). Here the CDR3 DNA reads TGTGCCACCAGCAGAGGTTTCGCCGGGGAGCTGTTTTTT. Amino acid sequence: CATSRGFAGELFF. The full variable domain, with the rest looked up from reference TRBV15 and TRBJ2-2, is DAMVIQNPRYQVTQFGKPVTLSCSQTLNHNVMYWYQQKSSQAPKLLFHYYDKDFNNEADTPDNFQSRRPNTSFCFLDIRSPGLGDTAMYLCATSRGFAGELFFGEGSRLTVL.

The gene calls are TRBV27 and TRBJ1-1, with D possibly being TRBD1 (5 bases). There are 13 residues in the CDR3. Trimming removed 6 bases from V and 10 bases from J, with 18 bases in between. In germline, CDR1 is MNHEY, CDR2 SMNVEV (reference sequence). CDR3 bases: TGTGCCAGCAGCGTTGACAGCCAGGTGGGAGCTTTCTTT. Residues: CASSVDSQVGAFF.

Comment on this clone: The sample holds other DNA sequences that translate to the same CDR3. The chain uses TRBV18 and TRBJ2-3, with TRBD1 matching 8 bases. Germline V gene lookup returns CDR1 KGHSH and CDR2 LQKENI. The CDR3 runs 15 residues. V dropped 6 bases and J dropped 2; count of bases not matched to a gene: 7. The CDR3 DNA sequence: TGTGCCAGCTCCCCCGGGACAGGATTCACAGATACGCAGTATTTT. It yields the protein CASSPGTGFTDTQYF. The full variable domain, completed using reference TRBV18 and TRBJ2-3, is NAGVMQNPRHLVRRRGQEARLRCSPMKGHSHVYWYRQLPEEGLKFMVYLQKENIIDESGMPKERFSAEFPKEGPSILRIQQVVRGDSAAYFCASSPGTGFTDTQYFGPGTRLTVL.